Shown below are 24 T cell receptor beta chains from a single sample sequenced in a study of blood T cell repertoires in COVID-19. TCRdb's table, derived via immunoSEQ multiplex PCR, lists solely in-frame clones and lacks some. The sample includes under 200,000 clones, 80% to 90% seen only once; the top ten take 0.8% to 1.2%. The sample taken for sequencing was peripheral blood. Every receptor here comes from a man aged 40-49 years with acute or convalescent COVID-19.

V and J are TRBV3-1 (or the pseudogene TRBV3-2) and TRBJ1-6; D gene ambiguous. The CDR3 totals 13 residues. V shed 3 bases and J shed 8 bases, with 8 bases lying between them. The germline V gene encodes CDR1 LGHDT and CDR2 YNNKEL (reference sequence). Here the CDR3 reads CASSQIPDSPLHF. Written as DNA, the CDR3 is TGTGCCAGCAGCCAGATCCCAGATTCACCCCTCCACTTT.

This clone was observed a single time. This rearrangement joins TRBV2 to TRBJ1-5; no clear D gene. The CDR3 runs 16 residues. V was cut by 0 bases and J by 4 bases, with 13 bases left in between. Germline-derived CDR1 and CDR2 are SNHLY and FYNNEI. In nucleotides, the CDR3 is TGTGCCAGCAGTGAAGCGACCGGAACGGGGAATCAGCCCCAGCATTTT. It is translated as CASSEATGTGNQPQHF.

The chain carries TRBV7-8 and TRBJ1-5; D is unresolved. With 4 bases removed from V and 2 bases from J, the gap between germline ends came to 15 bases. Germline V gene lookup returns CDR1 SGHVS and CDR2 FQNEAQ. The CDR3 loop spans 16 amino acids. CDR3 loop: CASSYGLTGGNQPQHF. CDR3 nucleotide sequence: TGTGCCAGCAGCTACGGCCTAACGGGAGGCAATCAGCCCCAGCATTTT.

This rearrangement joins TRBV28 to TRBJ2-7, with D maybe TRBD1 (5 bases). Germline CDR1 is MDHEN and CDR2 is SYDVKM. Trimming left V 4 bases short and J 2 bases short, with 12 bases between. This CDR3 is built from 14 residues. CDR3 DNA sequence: TGTGCCAGCAGTTCAGCAACAGGAGCCTACGAGCAGTACTTC. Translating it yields CASSSATGAYEQYF.

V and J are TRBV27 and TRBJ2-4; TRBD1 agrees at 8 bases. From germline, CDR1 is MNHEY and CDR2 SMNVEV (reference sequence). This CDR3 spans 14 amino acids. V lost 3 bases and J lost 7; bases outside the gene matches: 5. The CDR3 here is CASSLTGTGNIQYF. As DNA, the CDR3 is TGTGCCAGCAGTTTGACAGGGACAGGCAACATTCAGTACTTC.

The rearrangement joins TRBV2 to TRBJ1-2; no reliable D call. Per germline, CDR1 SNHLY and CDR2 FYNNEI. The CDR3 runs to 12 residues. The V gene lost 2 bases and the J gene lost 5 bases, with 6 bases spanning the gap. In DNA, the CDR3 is TGTGCCAGCAGTGAAACAGTTTATGGCTACACCTTC. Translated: CASSETVYGYTF.

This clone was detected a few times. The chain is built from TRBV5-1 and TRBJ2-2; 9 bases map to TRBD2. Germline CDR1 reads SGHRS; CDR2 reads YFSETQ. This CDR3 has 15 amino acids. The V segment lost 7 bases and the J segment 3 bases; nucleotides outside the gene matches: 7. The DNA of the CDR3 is TGCGCCAGCCGCCGCGGGGGGGCCGACACCGGGGAGCTGTTTTTT. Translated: CASRRGGADTGELFF.

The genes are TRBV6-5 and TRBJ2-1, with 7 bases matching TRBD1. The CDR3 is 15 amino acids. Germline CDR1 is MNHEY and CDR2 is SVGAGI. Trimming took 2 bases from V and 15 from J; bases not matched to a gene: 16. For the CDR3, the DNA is TGTGCCAGCAGTTACCGACAGGGTTCGCGGTTTTTAAGGTTCTTC. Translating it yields CASSYRQGSRFLRFF.

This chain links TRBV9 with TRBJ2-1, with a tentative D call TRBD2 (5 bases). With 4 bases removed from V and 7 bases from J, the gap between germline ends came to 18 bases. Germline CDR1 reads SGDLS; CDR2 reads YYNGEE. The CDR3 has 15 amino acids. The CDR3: CASSQSLGSLNEQFF. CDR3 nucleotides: TGTGCCAGCAGCCAGTCCCTAGGGAGCCTGAATGAGCAGTTCTTC. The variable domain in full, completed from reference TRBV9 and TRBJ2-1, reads DSGVTQTPKHLITATGQRVTLRCSPRSGDLSVYWYQQSLDQGLQFLIQYYNGEERAKGNILERFSAQQFPDLHSELNLSSLELGDSALYFCASSQSLGSLNEQFFGPGTRLTVL.

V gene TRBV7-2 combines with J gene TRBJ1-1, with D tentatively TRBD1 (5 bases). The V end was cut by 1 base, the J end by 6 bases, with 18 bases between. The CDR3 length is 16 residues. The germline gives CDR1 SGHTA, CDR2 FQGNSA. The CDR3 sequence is CASSLGRGRERAEAFF. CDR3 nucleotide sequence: TGTGCCAGCAGCTTAGGGAGGGGCAGAGAGAGGGCTGAAGCTTTCTTT.

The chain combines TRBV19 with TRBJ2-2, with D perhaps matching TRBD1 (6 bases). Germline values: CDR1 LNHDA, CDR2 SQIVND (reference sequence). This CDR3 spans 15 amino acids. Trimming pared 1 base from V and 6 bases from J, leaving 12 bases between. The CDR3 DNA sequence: TGTGCCAGTAGTATAGCGACAGGAACCTCCGGGGAGCTGTTTTTT. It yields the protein CASSIATGTSGELFF. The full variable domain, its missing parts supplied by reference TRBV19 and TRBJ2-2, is DGGITQSPKYLFRKEGQNVTLSCEQNLNHDAMYWYRQDPGQGLRLIYYSQIVNDFQKGDIAEGYSVSREKKESFPLTVTSAQKNPTAFYLCASSIATGTSGELFFGEGSRLTVL.

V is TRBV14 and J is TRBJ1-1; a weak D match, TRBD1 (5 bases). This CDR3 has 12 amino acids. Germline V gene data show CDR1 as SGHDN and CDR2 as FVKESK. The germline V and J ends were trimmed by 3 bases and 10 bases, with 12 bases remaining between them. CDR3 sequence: CASSQLGATAFF. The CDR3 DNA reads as TGTGCCAGCAGCCAGTTAGGGGCGACAGCTTTCTTT.

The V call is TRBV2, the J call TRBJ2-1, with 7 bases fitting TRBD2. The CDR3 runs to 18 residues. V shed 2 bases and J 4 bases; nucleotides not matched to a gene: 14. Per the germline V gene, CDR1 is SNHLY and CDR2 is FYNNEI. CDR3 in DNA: TGTGCCAGCAGTGAACGACACAGCGGGGATCAGCGGTACAATGAGCAGTTCTTC. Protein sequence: CASSERHSGDQRYNEQFF.

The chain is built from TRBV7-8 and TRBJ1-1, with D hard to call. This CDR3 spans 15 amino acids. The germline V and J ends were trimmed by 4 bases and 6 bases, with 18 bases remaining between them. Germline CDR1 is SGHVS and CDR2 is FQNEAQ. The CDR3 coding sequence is TGTGCCAGCAGCTCCCGTACCGGGAGGGAGTCTGAAGCTTTCTTT. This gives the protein CASSSRTGRESEAFF.

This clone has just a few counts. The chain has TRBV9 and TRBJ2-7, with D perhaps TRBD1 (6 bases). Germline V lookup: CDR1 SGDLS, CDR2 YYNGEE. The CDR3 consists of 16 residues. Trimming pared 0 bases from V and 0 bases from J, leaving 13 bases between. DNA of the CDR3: TGTGCCAGCAGCGTAGCTGGCAGGGGCGCCTCCTACGAGCAGTACTTC. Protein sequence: CASSVAGRGASYEQYF.

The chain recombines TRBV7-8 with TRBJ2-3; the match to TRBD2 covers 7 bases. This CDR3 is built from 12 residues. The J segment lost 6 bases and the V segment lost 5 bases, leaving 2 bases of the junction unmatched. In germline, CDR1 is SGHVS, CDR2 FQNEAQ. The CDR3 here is CASSPTSDTQYF. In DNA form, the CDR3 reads TGTGCCAGCAGCCCGACTAGCGATACGCAGTATTTT.

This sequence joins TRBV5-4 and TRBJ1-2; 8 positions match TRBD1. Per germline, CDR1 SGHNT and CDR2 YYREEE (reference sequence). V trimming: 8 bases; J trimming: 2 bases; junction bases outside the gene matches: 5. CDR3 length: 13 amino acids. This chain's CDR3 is CASMDRANYGYTF. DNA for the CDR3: TGTGCCAGTATGGACAGGGCCAACTATGGCTACACCTTC.

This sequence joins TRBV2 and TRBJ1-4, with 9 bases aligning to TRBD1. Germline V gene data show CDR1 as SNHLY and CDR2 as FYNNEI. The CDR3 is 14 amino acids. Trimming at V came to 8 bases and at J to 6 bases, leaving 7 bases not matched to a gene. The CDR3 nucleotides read TGTGCCAGCTCGATCGACAGGGGGGATGAAAAACTGTTTTTT. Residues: CASSIDRGDEKLFF.

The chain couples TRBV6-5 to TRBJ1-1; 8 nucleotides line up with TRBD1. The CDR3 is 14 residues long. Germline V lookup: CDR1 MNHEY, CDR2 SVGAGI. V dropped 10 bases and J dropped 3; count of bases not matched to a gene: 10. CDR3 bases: TGTGCCACCCAGATCAGGGGGCAGGACACTGAAGCTTTCTTT. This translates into CATQIRGQDTEAFF.

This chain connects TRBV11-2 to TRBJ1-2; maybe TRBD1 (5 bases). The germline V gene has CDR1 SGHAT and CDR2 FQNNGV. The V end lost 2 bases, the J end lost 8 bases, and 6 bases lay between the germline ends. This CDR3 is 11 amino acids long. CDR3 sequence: CASSLRGGYTF. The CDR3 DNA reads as TGTGCCAGCAGCTTACGGGGGGGCTACACCTTC.

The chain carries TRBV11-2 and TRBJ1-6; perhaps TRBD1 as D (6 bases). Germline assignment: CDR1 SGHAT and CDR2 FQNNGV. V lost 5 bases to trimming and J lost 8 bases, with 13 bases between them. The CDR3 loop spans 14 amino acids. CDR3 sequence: CASSLPGVYSPLHF. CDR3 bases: TGTGCCAGCAGCCTTCCAGGGGTTTATTCACCCCTCCACTTT.

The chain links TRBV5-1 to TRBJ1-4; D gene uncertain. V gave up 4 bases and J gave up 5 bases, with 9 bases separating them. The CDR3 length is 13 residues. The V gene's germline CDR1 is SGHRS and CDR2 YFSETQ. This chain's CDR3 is CASSPSRNEKLFF. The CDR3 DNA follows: TGCGCCAGCAGCCCAAGTCGGAATGAAAAACTGTTTTTT.

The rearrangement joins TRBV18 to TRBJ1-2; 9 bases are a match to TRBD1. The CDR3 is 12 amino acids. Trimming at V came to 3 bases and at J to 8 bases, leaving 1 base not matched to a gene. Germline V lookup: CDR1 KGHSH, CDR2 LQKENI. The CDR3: CASSPTGGGYTF. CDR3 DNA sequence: TGTGCCAGCTCACCGACAGGGGGAGGCTACACCTTC.

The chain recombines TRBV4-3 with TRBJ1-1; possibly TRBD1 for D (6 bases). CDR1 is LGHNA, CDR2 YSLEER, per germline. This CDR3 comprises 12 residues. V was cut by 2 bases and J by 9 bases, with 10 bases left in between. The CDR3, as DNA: TGCGCCAGCAGCCAAAGGGGGGGCAAAGCTTTCTTT. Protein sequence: CASSQRGGKAFF.